A selection of T cell receptor beta chains follows, all from one sample in a study of blood T cell repertoires in COVID-19. This table comes from immunoSEQ multiplex PCR, and its TCRdb copy is limited to in-frame clones, with some not included. The data contain fewer than 500,000 clones, around 90% of them singletons. What was sequenced was PBMCs or T cells enriched from blood (not recorded which). These receptors all come from a woman in her late teens or twenties who had recovered from COVID-19. Both conserved end residues are part of each CDR3. D genes are given only for firm matches. Some rows mark clone size as missing; the rest say once, few, many or name a class of expanded clone.

clone_size	cdr3_length	v_call	d_call	j_call	cdr3_aa	cdr3_nt
.	16	TRBV4-1	.	TRBJ1-1	CASSQEPWTVNTEAFF	TGCGCCAGCAGCCAAGAACCCTGGACAGTCAACACTGAAGCTTTCTTT
once	14	TRBV5-1	.	TRBJ2-3	CASSLEAGGDTQYF	TGCGCCAGCAGCTTGGAAGCAGGGGGGGATACGCAGTATTTT
.	15	TRBV6-5	TRBD2	TRBJ2-6	CASMGGGTGANVLTF	TGTGCCAGCATGGGCGGGGGGACTGGGGCCAACGTCCTGACTTTC
.	14	TRBV2	.	TRBJ1-2	CASKGGTVYHGYTF	TGTGCCAGCAAAGGAGGGACGGTATATCATGGCTACACCTTC
.	15	TRBV29-1	.	TRBJ1-3	CSVEDGQISGNTIYF	TGCAGCGTTGAAGACGGACAGATTTCTGGAAACACCATATATTTT
.	13	TRBV5-1	.	TRBJ1-1	CASSLAGSTEAFF	TGCGCCAGCAGCTTGGCTGGGAGCACTGAAGCTTTCTTT
.	14	TRBV28	TRBD1	TRBJ1-1	CASGLTGGNTEAFF	TGTGCCAGCGGGTTGACAGGGGGGAACACTGAAGCTTTCTTT
.	15	TRBV29-1	TRBD1	TRBJ1-2	CSVEGGRGRSEGYTF	TGCAGCGTTGAGGGCGGCAGGGGGCGATCGGAAGGCTACACCTTC
.	18	TRBV5-4	TRBD1	TRBJ2-3	CASSLGGLTGGSTDTQYF	TGTGCCAGCAGCTTGGGTGGGCTTACAGGGGGCAGCACAGATACGCAGTATTTT
.	14	TRBV5-3	.	TRBJ1-1	CARSLGQAFEEAFF	TGTGCCAGAAGCTTGGGTCAGGCCTTCGAAGAAGCTTTCTTT
.	13	TRBV18	.	TRBJ2-7	CASSPPGPYEQYF	TGTGCCAGCTCACCACCGGGGCCCTACGAGCAGTACTTC
many	13	TRBV12-3/TRBV12-4	.	TRBJ2-1	CASSPGYNNEQFF	TGTGCCAGCAGTCCAGGGTATAACAATGAGCAGTTCTTC
.	12	TRBV29-1	.	TRBJ1-1	CSVVSSHTEAFF	TGCAGCGTTGTGTCATCCCACACTGAAGCTTTCTTT
.	14	TRBV7-2	TRBD1	TRBJ1-1	CASAVDRVNTEAFF	TGTGCCAGCGCTGTTGACAGGGTGAACACTGAAGCTTTCTTT
.	14	TRBV27	TRBD1	TRBJ2-7	CASSSTGIFYEQYF	TGTGCCAGCAGTTCGACAGGGATATTCTACGAGCAGTACTTC
.	16	TRBV5-4	TRBD1	TRBJ1-4	CASSRGRDSTNEKLFF	TGTGCCAGCAGCCGGGGACGGGACAGCACTAATGAAAAACTGTTTTTT
.	15	TRBV6-1	TRBD1	TRBJ2-7	CASSEEGRGIIEQYF	TGTGCCAGCAGTGAAGAGGGCAGGGGGATCATCGAGCAGTACTTC
once	13	TRBV4-1	.	TRBJ1-5	CASSQRLNQPQHF	TGCGCCAGCAGCCAACGGTTAAATCAGCCCCAGCATTTT
.	15	TRBV7-3	.	TRBJ2-1	CASSSPTGGHNEQFF	TGTGCCAGCAGCTCCCCCACGGGGGGCCACAATGAGCAGTTCTTC
.	14	TRBV6-5	.	TRBJ1-2	CASRLQGANYGYTF	TGTGCCAGCAGACTACAGGGAGCTAACTATGGCTACACCTTC
.	15	TRBV5-1	.	TRBJ1-2	CASSSSGRENRGYTF	TGCGCCAGCAGCTCTTCGGGGAGGGAGAACCGGGGCTACACCTTC
.	13	TRBV12-3/TRBV12-4	.	TRBJ2-3	CASSLAPGDTQYF	TGTGCCAGCAGTTTAGCCCCGGGGGATACGCAGTATTTT
few	13	TRBV27	TRBD1	TRBJ1-2	CASSRTGSYGYTF	TGTGCCAGCAGTCGGACAGGGAGCTATGGCTACACCTTC
.	14	TRBV30	.	TRBJ2-5	CAWSVPTGTETQYF	TGTGCCTGGAGTGTACCTACTGGTACGGAGACCCAGTACTTC
.	14	TRBV6-5	TRBD1	TRBJ2-7	CASSYGSGGYEQYF	TGTGCCAGCAGTTACGGTTCAGGGGGCTACGAGCAGTACTTC
.	16	TRBV13	.	TRBJ2-7	CASSLISHATSYEQYF	TGTGCCAGCAGCTTAATCTCTCACGCCACTTCCTACGAGCAGTACTTC
.	18	TRBV5-1	TRBD1	TRBJ1-4	CASSIGVAGGAGNEKLFF	TGCGCCAGCAGCATAGGAGTGGCAGGGGGCGCTGGAAATGAAAAACTGTTTTTT
.	15	TRBV30	.	TRBJ2-7	CAWSPRGFETYEQYF	TGTGCCTGGAGCCCCAGGGGTTTCGAGACCTACGAGCAGTACTTC
.	10	TRBV2	.	TRBJ1-1	CASTFTEAFF	TGTGCCAGCACCTTCACTGAAGCTTTCTTT
.	14	TRBV6-4	.	TRBJ1-1	CASSDSNRATEAFF	TGTGCCAGCAGTGACTCGAACAGGGCCACTGAAGCTTTCTTT
few	16	TRBV5-1	TRBD1	TRBJ2-2	CASSPDRGLDTGELFF	TGCGCCAGCAGCCCAGACAGGGGGCTGGACACCGGGGAGCTGTTTTTT
.	15	TRBV5-1	TRBD2	TRBJ2-2	CASSLAAGVTGELFF	TGCGCCAGCAGCTTGGCAGCGGGGGTCACCGGGGAGCTGTTTTTT
.	14	TRBV19	.	TRBJ1-5	CASSIDRGNQPQHF	TGTGCCAGTAGTATAGATCGGGGTAATCAGCCCCAGCATTTT
.	14	TRBV28	TRBD1	TRBJ2-1	CASSFTGVYNEQFF	TGTGCCAGCAGTTTTACAGGGGTCTACAATGAGCAGTTCTTC
.	15	TRBV6-1	TRBD1	TRBJ2-1	CASSQGTGYSYEQFF	TGTGCCAGCAGTCAGGGGACAGGGTATTCGTATGAGCAGTTCTTC
.	14	TRBV11-3	TRBD2	TRBJ2-1	CASSLDTSVGEQFF	TGTGCCAGCAGCTTAGATACTAGCGTCGGTGAGCAGTTCTTC
.	14	TRBV5-6	TRBD1	TRBJ1-2	CASSLDRGTGGYTF	TGTGCCAGCAGCTTGGACAGGGGTACGGGTGGCTACACCTTC
.	16	TRBV30	.	TRBJ1-3	CAWSFQTGYAGNTIYF	TGTGCCTGGAGCTTCCAAACAGGGTATGCTGGAAACACCATATATTTT
.	14	TRBV6-2/TRBV6-3	.	TRBJ1-1	CASSYSGRVGEAFF	TGTGCCAGCAGTTACTCGGGCAGGGTGGGTGAAGCTTTCTTT
.	15	TRBV6-5	TRBD1	TRBJ1-2	CASSRDGRGLYGYTF	TGTGCCAGCAGTAGGGATGGCAGGGGGCTCTATGGCTACACCTTC
.	18	TRBV18	TRBD1	TRBJ1-1	CASSPLGGKLRDGTEAFF	TGTGCCAGCTCACCACTAGGGGGCAAGTTAAGAGATGGGACTGAAGCTTTCTTT
.	14	TRBV5-1	.	TRBJ2-3	CASSLEIVGDTQYF	TGCGCCAGCAGCTTGGAGATCGTCGGGGATACGCAGTATTTT
.	16	TRBV4-1	.	TRBJ2-2	CASSHPIGRYTGELFF	TGCGCCAGCAGCCATCCCATTGGGAGATACACCGGGGAGCTGTTTTTT
once	16	TRBV11-2	.	TRBJ2-5	CASSLEVRRDLQAQYF	TGTGCCAGCAGCTTAGAAGTAAGGAGGGACCTCCAGGCCCAGTACTTC
few	15	TRBV5-1	TRBD1	TRBJ1-1	CASSLAGQGGTEAFF	TGCGCCAGCAGCTTGGCGGGACAGGGGGGCACTGAAGCTTTCTTT
.	15	TRBV9	TRBD1	TRBJ1-2	CASSVGQGLGYGYTF	TGTGCCAGCAGCGTAGGACAGGGATTGGGCTATGGCTACACCTTC
.	14	TRBV29-1	TRBD1	TRBJ2-3	CSVDKGTGGDTQYF	TGCAGCGTTGACAAGGGGACAGGGGGGGATACGCAGTATTTT
few	14	TRBV5-1	.	TRBJ1-2	CASSYPGSDYGYTF	TGCGCCAGCAGCTATCCCGGGTCTGACTATGGCTACACCTTC
.	14	TRBV5-1	TRBD1	TRBJ1-2	CASSRDGQDEGYTF	TGCGCCAGCAGCAGAGATGGACAGGACGAAGGCTACACCTTC
.	14	TRBV5-1	.	TRBJ2-5	CASSLTSEGAAQYF	TGCGCCAGCAGCTTGACATCCGAGGGCGCGGCCCAGTACTTC
.	13	TRBV7-3	.	TRBJ1-3	CASSSDRGNTIYF	TGTGCCAGCAGCTCCGACAGGGGAAACACCATATATTTT
.	14	TRBV6-5	TRBD1	TRBJ1-5	CASSTTGGEEPQHF	TGTGCCAGCAGTACGACAGGGGGCGAGGAGCCCCAGCATTTT
.	14	TRBV20-1	.	TRBJ2-7	CSASKAGVSYEQYF	TGCAGTGCTAGTAAGGCAGGGGTCTCGTACGAGCAGTACTTC